The present T cell receptor (beta chain) was sequenced within a study of Graves' ophthalmopathy and Graves' hyperthyroidism. At least ten counts were recorded for this clonotype. Amplification targeted the TCR beta CDR3 regions, with RNA transcripts as the source material. An opening RT-PCR round employed HTBI primers and preceded a second-round multiplex PCR. TCRdb re-derived calls from the multiplex PCR reads in MiXCR, one entry per CDR3 protein. This table holds 450,000 to 600,000 distinct CDR3 sequences, under 45% found once. The CDR3 has 14 amino acids. V was clipped by 3 bases and J by 6 bases, with 11 bases between them. Germline values: CDR1 LNHDA, CDR2 SQIVND (reference sequence).

This sequence was found in an adult man with Graves' hyperthyroidism. This chain uses TRBV19 with TRBJ2-2; D may match TRBD1 or TRBD2 (5 bases each). Input material: peripheral blood or thyroid tissue (not recorded which). CDR3 DNA: TGTGCCAGTAGTATCCAGCGAGGGGCCGGGGAGCTGTTTTTT. Its protein is CASSIQRGAGELFF.